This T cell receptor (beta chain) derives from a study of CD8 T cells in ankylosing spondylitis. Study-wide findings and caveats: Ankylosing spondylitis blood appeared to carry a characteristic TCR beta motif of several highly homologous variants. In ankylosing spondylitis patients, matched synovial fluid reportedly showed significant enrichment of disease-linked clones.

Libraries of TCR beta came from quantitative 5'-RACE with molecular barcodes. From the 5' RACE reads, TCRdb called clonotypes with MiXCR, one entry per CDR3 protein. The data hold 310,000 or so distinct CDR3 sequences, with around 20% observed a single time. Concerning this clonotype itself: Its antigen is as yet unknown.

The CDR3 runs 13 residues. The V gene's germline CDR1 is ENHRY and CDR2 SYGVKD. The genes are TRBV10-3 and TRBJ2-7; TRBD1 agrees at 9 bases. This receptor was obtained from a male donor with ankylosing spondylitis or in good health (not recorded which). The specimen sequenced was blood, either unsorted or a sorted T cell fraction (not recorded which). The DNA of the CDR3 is TGTGCGACCGGGACAGGGAGCTCCTACGAGCAGTACGTC. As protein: CATGTGSSYEQYV.